Following are 32 T cell receptor beta chains from one sample sequenced in a study of naive and memory T cell subsets. Study-wide findings and caveats: Especially in CD8 cells, naive repertoires contained a few larger clonotypes, possibly CD45RA-re-expressing memory cells.

Two oligonucleotides, mixed equimolar, formed the beta constant-region primer covering TRBC1 and TRBC2. Nested alpha and beta constant-region primers with the SP2 primer drove four PCR rounds on ligated cDNA. Each CDR3 protein is one row after TCRdb ran MiXCR on the UMI-ligation and nested PCR reads. Of over 110,000 distinct CDR3 sequences in the sample, more than 15% were seen once. These TCRs' antigens remain unknown. Sample: naive CD8+ T cells from blood. Receptors originate from a human donor in good health.

This chain joins TRBV30 and TRBJ1-6, with TRBD1 identical over 8 bases. The CDR3 sequence is 15 residues long. The trim removed 1 base at V and 10 bases at J, leaving 9 bases unmatched. The V gene's germline CDR1 is GTSNPN and CDR2 SVGIG (reference sequence). CDR3 sequence: CAWSDRGALLSPLHF. CDR3 nucleotides: TGTGCCTGGAGTGACAGGGGGGCACTCCTCTCACCCCTCCACTTT.

The rearrangement links TRBV5-6 to TRBJ2-7, with D unclear. The germline V and J ends were trimmed by 0 bases and 0 bases, with 7 bases remaining between them. The CDR3 has 14 amino acids. Germline V gene lookup returns CDR1 SGHDT and CDR2 YYEEEE. The CDR3 protein is CASSLVVDSYEQYF. Here the CDR3 DNA reads TGTGCCAGCAGCTTGGTAGTGGACTCCTACGAGCAGTACTTC.

This clonotype was counted between two and nine times. The chain carries TRBV29-1 and TRBJ1-1; maybe TRBD1 (6 bases). Germline-derived CDR1 and CDR2 are SQVTM and ANQGSEA. The CDR3 consists of 15 residues. The germline V and J ends were trimmed by 3 bases and 0 bases, with 14 bases remaining between them. The CDR3 here is CSVDEQGPMNTEAFF. CDR3 in DNA: TGCAGCGTTGACGAACAGGGTCCAATGAACACTGAAGCTTTCTTT.

This clonotype was recorded a few times. The chain couples TRBV4-1 to TRBJ1-5, with no clear D. The CDR3 spans 13 residues. V gave up 6 bases and J gave up 4 bases, with 10 bases separating them. Germline-derived CDR1 and CDR2 are MGHRA and YSYEKL. The CDR3 DNA is TGCGCCAGCAGTCCGGTAGGGAATCAGCCCCAGCATTTT. This codes for CASSPVGNQPQHF.

The chain recombines TRBV6-5 with TRBJ1-2; 7 bases fit TRBD1. V lost 4 bases and J lost 4; bases outside the gene matches: 3. Looked up from germline, CDR1 is MNHEY and CDR2 is SVGAGI. The length of the CDR3 is 13 residues. The CDR3 sequence: CASSFRDSYGYTF. CDR3 DNA sequence: TGTGCCAGCAGTTTTAGGGACAGCTATGGCTACACCTTC.

The chain combines TRBV30 with TRBJ1-6; D perhaps matches TRBD1 (6 bases). The V gene's germline CDR1 is GTSNPN and CDR2 SVGIG (reference sequence). Between the trimmed V and J ends, which lost 1 base and 7 bases, there was a span of 14 bases. The CDR3 extends over 15 amino acids. The CDR3 DNA follows: TGTGCCTGGAGTGCTGAGGACAGCCCGAATTCACCCCTCCACTTT. Its protein product is CAWSAEDSPNSPLHF.

The gene calls are TRBV7-9 and TRBJ2-1; no clear D gene. The CDR3 is 15 residues long. Trimming took off 1 base at V and 9 bases at J, with 16 bases between the two ends. CDR1 SEHNR and CDR2 FQNEAQ come from the germline V gene (reference sequence). CDR3 sequence reads: CASSLEEASFSEQFF. The CDR3 DNA sequence: TGTGCCAGCAGCTTAGAAGAGGCCAGTTTTAGTGAGCAGTTCTTC.

This clonotype was counted many times. The rearrangement links TRBV29-1 to TRBJ2-1; D perhaps matches TRBD2 (5 bases). Trimming left V 3 bases short and J 6 bases short, with 9 bases between. CDR1 SQVTM and CDR2 ANQGSEA come from the germline V gene. The CDR3 loop spans 12 amino acids. DNA for the CDR3: TGCAGCGTTGAGCGAGGGTCCAATGAGCAGTTCTTC. This gives the protein CSVERGSNEQFF.

Comment on this clonotype: Germline and junction disagree at one end, which may indicate a read error. The chain couples TRBV4-1 to TRBJ1-1; the match to TRBD1 covers 10 bases. The CDR3 is made up of 14 amino acids. The germline CDR1 and CDR2 sequences are MGHRA and YSYEKL. The CDR3 spells CANSQGTGVREAFF. The CDR3, as DNA: TGCGCCAACAGCCAAGGGACAGGGGTAAGGGAAGCTTTCTTT.

V and J are TRBV20-1 and TRBJ2-7, with 10 bases lining up with TRBD2. Germline V gives CDR1 DFQATT, CDR2 SNEGSKA (reference sequence). The CDR3 extends over 17 amino acids. With 0 bases clipped from V and 3 bases from J, the junction kept 11 bases outside the gene matches. The CDR3 nucleotides read TGCAGTGCTAGAGAGGGATGGAGGGCTAGCGGGAGCTACGAGCAGTACTTC. It yields the protein CSAREGWRASGSYEQYF.

This clonotype has a handful of counts. This chain links TRBV28 with TRBJ2-7, with D possibly being TRBD1 (6 bases). Germline V gives CDR1 MDHEN, CDR2 SYDVKM. The CDR3 has 14 amino acids. Trimming pared 8 bases from V and 2 bases from J, leaving 16 bases between. In DNA, the CDR3 is TGTGCCAGCGGACCCGGGACATCAGCCTACGAGCAGTACTTC. Translating it yields CASGPGTSAYEQYF.

This chain connects TRBV7-2 to TRBJ1-1; 7 nucleotides agree with TRBD1. Germline V gene sequence: CDR1 SGHTA, CDR2 FQGNSA. With V trimmed by 4 bases and J by 6 bases, 8 bases remained unmatched. This CDR3 is built from 14 residues. CDR3: CASSSPTGIAEAFF. The CDR3 region has the DNA TGTGCCAGCAGCTCCCCGACAGGGATCGCTGAAGCTTTCTTT.

This clonotype was detected only a few times. The chain uses TRBV4-3 and TRBJ2-1; tentatively, D is TRBD2 (5 bases). Germline V gene lookup returns CDR1 LGHNA and CDR2 YSLEER. The V end lost 0 bases, the J end lost 2 bases, and 11 bases lay between the germline ends. The CDR3 runs 16 residues. The CDR3 bases are TGCGCCAGCAGCCAAGATCTCGGGAACCCCTACAATGAGCAGTTCTTC. Translation gives CASSQDLGNPYNEQFF.

V gene TRBV7-2 combines with J gene TRBJ2-7, with a tentative D call TRBD1 (7 bases). Germline V gene lookup returns CDR1 SGHTA and CDR2 FQGNSA. The CDR3 covers 14 residues. V lost 5 bases and J lost 3, with 14 bases in between. DNA for the CDR3: TGTGCCAGCAGCCCGCGGGACAGAAGCTACGAGCAGTACTTC. Its protein is CASSPRDRSYEQYF.

This clonotype was detected only a few times. The rearrangement joins TRBV6-1 to TRBJ2-7; D is undetermined. V was trimmed by 5 bases and J by 4 bases, leaving 15 bases between them. The CDR3 totals 14 residues. The V gene's germline CDR1 is MNHNS and CDR2 SASEGT. The CDR3 DNA reads TGTGCCAGCAGTCACCCGGACCCCTTGTACGAGCAGTACTTC. The encoded protein is CASSHPDPLYEQYF.

The chain has TRBV6-5 and TRBJ1-5, with TRBD1 matching 7 bases. The CDR3 extends over 14 amino acids. Germline V CDR1 and CDR2: MNHEY, SVGAGI. V shed 4 bases, J shed 3 bases, and the junction held 3 bases outside the gene matches. CDR3: CASSFGQDNQPQHF. The CDR3 bases are TGTGCCAGCAGTTTCGGACAGGACAATCAGCCCCAGCATTTT.

J is TRBJ2-5 and V is TRBV27; TRBD1 or TRBD2 may be the D gene (6 bases each). The CDR3 runs to 13 residues. CDR1 MNHEY and CDR2 SMNVEV come from the germline V gene (reference sequence). V was clipped by 5 bases and J by 5 bases, with 12 bases between them. Here the CDR3 DNA reads TGTGCCAGCAGTCTCCGGGGGCACGAGACCCAGTACTTC. The encoded protein is CASSLRGHETQYF.

This clonotype came up a few times. The chain carries TRBV6-6 and TRBJ2-5; TRBD2 aligns across 7 bases. This CDR3 is 21 amino acids long. Germline V gene sequence: CDR1 MNHNY, CDR2 SVGAGI (reference sequence). V lost 0 bases, J lost 5 bases, and 24 bases stayed unmatched. Here the CDR3 reads CASSYSYPGGKQLTFLETQYF. CDR3 sequence (DNA): TGTGCCAGCAGTTACTCTTACCCCGGGGGGAAACAACTGACTTTTTTGGAGACCCAGTACTTC.

This clonotype was observed a handful of times. The V and J genes are TRBV6-5 and TRBJ2-1; D is possibly TRBD1 or TRBD2 (5 bases each). From germline, CDR1 is MNHEY and CDR2 SVGAGI. The CDR3 sequence is 16 residues long. Between the trimmed V and J ends, which lost 7 bases and 8 bases, there was a span of 24 bases. The CDR3 spells CASNQRVSGSPDEQFF. CDR3 sequence (DNA): TGTGCCAGCAACCAACGGGTATCAGGGAGCCCCGATGAGCAGTTCTTC.

This clonotype was seen a few times. This chain links TRBV5-1 with TRBJ1-1; D is unclear. Trimming removed 0 bases from V and 5 bases from J, with 8 bases in between. The CDR3 contains 13 residues. Germline CDR1 reads SGHRS; CDR2 reads YFSETQ. Here the CDR3 DNA reads TGCGCCAGCAGCTTGGACGGGATGACTGAAGCTTTCTTT. Its translation: CASSLDGMTEAFF.

The chain has TRBV7-8 and TRBJ2-1; TRBD1 or TRBD2 may be the D gene (5 bases each). This CDR3 region has 16 residues. Germline CDR1 SGHVS, CDR2 FQNEAQ. Between the trimmed V and J ends, which lost 2 bases and 6 bases, there was a span of 17 bases. CDR3 residues: CASSLFPGGVRNEQFF. CDR3 sequence (DNA): TGTGCCAGCAGCTTATTTCCTGGGGGAGTCCGCAATGAGCAGTTCTTC.

This clonotype occurred a few times. The genes are TRBV5-6 and TRBJ2-7, with D perhaps matching TRBD2 (5 bases). V was shortened by 7 bases and J by 5 bases, with 13 bases between the two germline ends. CDR3 size: 12 residues. Germline V gives CDR1 SGHDT, CDR2 YYEEEE. The chain's CDR3 is CASSGLDDEQYF. The CDR3 nucleotides are TGTGCCAGCTCCGGACTGGACGACGAGCAGTACTTC.

The chain joins TRBV27 to TRBJ2-7; D gene ambiguous. The CDR3 is 14 residues long. V shed 0 bases and J shed 2 bases, with 8 bases lying between them. Germline CDR1 reads MNHEY; CDR2 reads SMNVEV (reference sequence). The CDR3 bases are TGTGCCAGCAGTTTATCGACGGTACCCTACGAGCAGTACTTC. This gives the protein CASSLSTVPYEQYF.

V usage is TRBV6-2 or TRBV6-3 and J usage is TRBJ1-3, with D maybe TRBD1 (5 bases). The CDR3 covers 19 residues. V dropped 0 bases and J dropped 0 bases, with 18 bases sitting between them. CDR1 MNHEY and CDR2 SVGEGT come from the germline V gene. The CDR3 sequence is CASSYSRGTTTSSGNTIYF. The DNA for the CDR3 is TGTGCCAGCAGTTACTCGAGAGGGACCACTACCAGCTCTGGAAACACCATATATTTT.

The chain combines TRBV6-2 or TRBV6-3 with TRBJ2-1; 9 positions agree with TRBD1. Germline values: CDR1 MNHEY, CDR2 SVGEGT. With 8 bases clipped from V and 7 bases from J, the junction kept 3 bases outside the gene matches. The CDR3 contains 12 residues. The CDR3 DNA is TGTGCCAGCGACAGGGGGTGGAATGAGCAGTTCTTC. It is translated as CASDRGWNEQFF.

This clonotype was counted at least ten times. The rearrangement links TRBV28 to TRBJ2-3; D might be TRBD2 (5 bases). Trimming removed 6 bases at V and 2 bases at J, with 18 bases between. Per germline, CDR1 MDHEN and CDR2 SYDVKM. The CDR3 consists of 16 residues. CDR3 region: CASSPITGINTDTQYF. As DNA, the CDR3 is TGTGCCAGCAGCCCCATTACCGGGATAAACACAGATACGCAGTATTTT.

V gene TRBV20-1 combines with J gene TRBJ2-7, with a possible D match to TRBD1 (5 bases). The CDR3 consists of 14 residues. CDR1 DFQATT and CDR2 SNEGSKA come from the germline V gene (reference sequence). V lost 0 bases and J lost 5, with 14 bases in between. CDR3 in amino acids: CSARDPGKGNEQYF. The CDR3 region has the DNA TGCAGTGCTAGAGATCCGGGTAAGGGGAACGAGCAGTACTTC.

As for this clonotype: Mismatch with germline at one junction end may stem from a read error. V and J are TRBV13 and TRBJ2-7; D unresolved. This CDR3 has 15 amino acids. Germline values: CDR1 PRHDT, CDR2 FYEKMQ (reference sequence). CDR3 region: CVSSFGFAGTYEQYF. Written as DNA, the CDR3 is TGTGTCAGCAGCTTTGGTTTCGCAGGAACCTACGAGCAGTACTTC.

This clonotype was detected only a few times. The gene calls are TRBV29-1 and TRBJ1-1; maybe TRBD1 (6 bases). Per germline, CDR1 SQVTM and CDR2 ANQGSEA. The CDR3 covers 16 residues. V was trimmed by 7 bases and J by 7 bases, leaving 28 bases between them. CDR3 in DNA: TGCAGCGGACGGGGGGGCCAGGAGCCACGAGCGGGTGAAGCTTTCTTT. This sequence encodes CSGRGGQEPRAGEAFF.

In nucleotides, the CDR3 is TGTGCCAGCAGTTATTGGCAGAACACCGGGGAGCTGTTTTTT. The encoded protein is CASSYWQNTGELFF. The chain links TRBV6-5 to TRBJ2-2, with D unclear. The CDR3 is 14 residues long. V lost 3 bases and J lost 1, with 6 bases in between. In germline, CDR1 is MNHEY, CDR2 SVGAGI.

The chain is built from TRBV13 and TRBJ2-2; D might be TRBD2 (5 bases). CDR3 length: 14 amino acids. Between the trimmed V and J ends, which lost 2 bases and 7 bases, there was a span of 11 bases. Germline assignment: CDR1 PRHDT and CDR2 FYEKMQ (reference sequence). CDR3 loop: CASSLSGVVGELFF. The DNA for the CDR3 is TGTGCCAGCAGCTTATCCGGGGTGGTCGGGGAGCTGTTTTTT.

This clonotype was recorded a few times. The chain links TRBV9 to TRBJ2-5; 13 bases line up with TRBD2. In germline, CDR1 is SGDLS, CDR2 YYNGEE. V trimming: 3 bases; J trimming: 5 bases; junction bases outside the gene matches: 13. The CDR3 loop spans 18 amino acids. CDR3 coding DNA: TGTGCCAGCAGCGCAGGCAAAGGACTAGCGGGAGTTTGGGAGACCCAGTACTTC. Translated, it gives CASSAGKGLAGVWETQYF.